This passage covers 27 T cell receptor beta chains from one sample sequenced in a study of post-analysis software for immune sequencing data (dated by TCRdb to between 2014 and 2017). General findings and caveats noted by the study authors: About five TRBV segments, including TRBV5-6, TRBV5-1 and TRBV20-1, were significantly more frequent in patients than controls.

Libraries were prepared through PCR. For sequencing, an Illumina HiSeq 2500 was employed. Unique molecular identifiers were incorporated into TCR beta cDNA libraries to reduce PCR and sequencing biases. Through fastp at Q25 and MiXCR, TCRdb rebuilt clones from the public reads, retaining in-frame beta chains. A single entry per CDR3 protein holds the most common genes and DNA from its merged rows. The sample profile shows some 690,000 distinct CDR3 sequences; 55% to 60% of them were found once. The ten largest account for 10% to 12% of the sample. The antigens for these receptors are not known. Source material: blood. The receptor source for this set is a girl aged 2 to 10 with multiple sclerosis.

This clonotype appeared many times. The junction differs from germline at one of its ends, possibly a read error. The chain recombines TRBV5-1 with TRBJ2-3; 11 positions match TRBD2. The CDR3 extends over 14 amino acids. Per the germline V gene, CDR1 is SGHRS and CDR2 is YFSETQ. CDR3 protein: CASSSGLAADTQYF. The CDR3 nucleotides read TGTGCTAGCAGCTCGGGACTAGCGGCAGATACGCAGTATTTT.

V usage is TRBV5-6 and J usage is TRBJ2-7; D is possibly TRBD2 (5 bases). Germline assignment: CDR1 SGHDT and CDR2 YYEEEE. V was pared by 3 bases and J by 2 bases, with 18 bases between. The CDR3 length is 16 residues. Here the CDR3 DNA reads TGTGCCAGCAGCTCGCCCGGGGTACCTACTGCCTACGAGCAGTACTTC. This sequence encodes CASSSPGVPTAYEQYF. Using reference TRBV5-6 and TRBJ2-7 for the parts outside the CDR3, the full variable domain is DAGVTQSPTHLIKTRGQQVTLRCSPKSGHDTVSWYQQALGQGPQFIFQYYEEEERQRGNFPDRFSGHQFPNYSSELNVNALLLGDSALYLCASSSPGVPTAYEQYFGPGTRLTVT.

This clonotype has a single count. The gene calls are TRBV9 and TRBJ1-1; possibly TRBD1 for D (5 bases). Germline CDR1 and CDR2: SGDLS and YYNGEE. The CDR3 sequence is 14 residues long. V lost 3 bases and J 0 bases, leaving 9 bases between the germline ends. The CDR3 region is CASSAEGVNTEAFF. CDR3 DNA: TGTGCCAGCAGCGCCGAAGGGGTGAACACTGAAGCTTTCTTT.

The V and J genes are TRBV29-1 and TRBJ2-5; D may be TRBD1 (6 bases). The CDR3 covers 12 residues. Trimming removed 6 bases from V and 4 bases from J, with 12 bases in between. Germline CDR1 is SQVTM and CDR2 is ANQGSEA. The CDR3 DNA is TGCAGCGTCAGGGGCGGGTCAGAGACCCAGTACTTC. It encodes CSVRGGSETQYF.

This rearrangement joins TRBV6-2 or TRBV6-3 to TRBJ1-1; D not resolved. Looked up from germline, CDR1 is MNHEY and CDR2 is SVGEGT. Trimming removed 6 bases from V and 1 base from J, with 12 bases in between. This CDR3 has 14 amino acids. The CDR3 reads CASRVKGENTEAFF. In nucleotides, the CDR3 is TGTGCCAGCAGGGTAAAGGGAGAGAACACTGAAGCTTTCTTT.

The rearrangement links TRBV6-6 to TRBJ1-2; D might be TRBD1 (6 bases). Germline assignment: CDR1 MNHNY and CDR2 SVGAGI (reference sequence). V was pared by 0 bases and J by 0 bases, with 11 bases between. This CDR3 comprises 16 residues. CDR3 DNA: TGTGCCAGCAGTTACTCACAGGGCCCGGCTAACTATGGCTACACCTTC. Its protein is CASSYSQGPANYGYTF.

The rearrangement links TRBV2 to TRBJ2-1, with D perhaps matching TRBD1 or TRBD2 (5 bases each). Per germline, CDR1 SNHLY and CDR2 FYNNEI. Between the trimmed V and J ends, which lost 7 bases and 3 bases, there was a span of 28 bases. The CDR3 has 19 residues. This CDR3 is CASKFSWDRLRPDYNEQFF. CDR3 bases: TGTGCCAGCAAGTTCAGTTGGGACCGACTTAGACCCGACTACAATGAGCAGTTCTTC.

The sample holds many counts of this clonotype. The genes are TRBV20-1 and TRBJ2-7; the D gene is possibly TRBD1 (6 bases). CDR1 is DFQATT and CDR2 is SNEGSKA in the germline V gene (reference sequence). Trimming left V 3 bases short and J 2 bases short, with 14 bases between. This CDR3 spans 14 amino acids. CDR3 sequence (DNA): TGCAGTGCTAGGGATTACAGGGAACCCTACGAGCAGTACTTC. As protein: CSARDYREPYEQYF.

The rearrangement links TRBV5-5 to TRBJ2-5, with a possible D match to TRBD1 (6 bases). V gave up 4 bases and J gave up 2 bases, with 12 bases separating them. This CDR3 contains 14 residues. Germline assignment: CDR1 SGHKS and CDR2 YYEKEE (reference sequence). CDR3 residues: CASSRRGNQETQYF. In nucleotides, the CDR3 is TGTGCCAGCAGCCGCAGGGGAAATCAAGAGACCCAGTACTTC.

This clonotype appeared a few times. V usage is TRBV21-1 and J usage is TRBJ2-1; the table's D call, TRBD2, has no DNA check behind it. TRBV21-1 counts as a pseudogene. This CDR3 has 17 amino acids. This CDR3 reads CASSLRGGSYPYNEQFF. For the CDR3, the DNA is TGTGCCAGCAGCTTACGGGGCGGGAGTTACCCCTACAATGAGCAGTTCTTC.

The chain is built from TRBV20-1 and TRBJ2-3; D could derive from TRBD1 or TRBD2 (5 bases each). Germline V gene sequence: CDR1 DFQATT, CDR2 SNEGSKA (reference sequence). The CDR3 sequence is 15 residues long. V shed 0 bases and J shed 5 bases, with 15 bases lying between them. The CDR3 is CSAREGTVVVDTQYF. CDR3 nucleotides: TGCAGTGCTAGAGAGGGGACGGTAGTTGTAGATACGCAGTATTTT.

The chain carries TRBV7-2 and TRBJ1-1, with 7 bases aligning to TRBD1. Unmatched junction bases numbered 6, after V lost 1 base and J lost 4 bases. Germline V CDR1 and CDR2: SGHTA, FQGNSA. CDR3 length equals 15 residues. CDR3 residues: CASSLGYRGGTEAFF. The CDR3 coding sequence is TGTGCCAGCAGCTTAGGCTACAGGGGTGGCACTGAAGCTTTCTTT.

This rearrangement joins TRBV18 to TRBJ2-1; D call uncertain. This CDR3 is built from 16 residues. The V end was cut by 2 bases, the J end by 0 bases, with 11 bases between. Germline V gene data show CDR1 as KGHSH and CDR2 as LQKENI. The CDR3 reads CASSPGSLSSYNEQFF. The CDR3, as DNA: TGTGCCAGCTCACCAGGGTCTCTCAGCTCCTACAATGAGCAGTTCTTC.

This rearrangement joins TRBV6-2 or TRBV6-3 to TRBJ1-1, with 10 bases matching TRBD1. This CDR3 has 17 residues. Trimming removed 0 bases from V and 4 bases from J; junction bases left unmatched: 8. CDR1 is MNHEY, CDR2 SVGEGT, per germline. The CDR3 sequence is CASSYSSRQGAGTEAFF. Written as DNA, the CDR3 is TGTGCCAGCAGTTACTCGTCTCGACAGGGGGCGGGCACTGAAGCTTTCTTT.

This clonotype was seen a handful of times. The chain combines TRBV9 with TRBJ2-7, with D possibly being TRBD2 (5 bases). V was pared by 0 bases and J by 5 bases, with 15 bases between. The CDR3 covers 15 residues. Germline V gene sequence: CDR1 SGDLS, CDR2 YYNGEE. CDR3 sequence: CASSVATASRDEQYF. CDR3 in DNA: TGTGCCAGCAGCGTAGCTACGGCTAGCCGGGACGAGCAGTACTTC.

The genes are TRBV7-3 and TRBJ2-7, with D perhaps TRBD2 (6 bases). CDR3 length: 16 residues. Per the germline V gene, CDR1 is SGHTA and CDR2 is FQGTGA. Trimming pared 1 base from V and 2 bases from J, leaving 15 bases between. CDR3 residues: CASSLILSGGPYEQYF. In nucleotides, the CDR3 is TGTGCCAGCAGCTTAATACTCAGCGGAGGGCCCTACGAGCAGTACTTC. The full variable domain, rest sourced from reference TRBV7-3 and TRBJ2-7, is GAGVSQTPSNKVTEKGKYVELRCDPISGHTALYWYRQSLGQGPEFLIYFQGTGAADDSGLPNDRFFAVRPEGSVSTLKIQRTERGDSAVYLCASSLILSGGPYEQYFGPGTRLTVT.

The chain combines TRBV6-6 with TRBJ1-1, with D perhaps matching TRBD1 (5 bases). Germline V gene lookup returns CDR1 MNHNY and CDR2 SVGAGI (reference sequence). Trimming shortened V by 5 bases and J by 4 bases, and 14 bases separated the two germline ends. This CDR3 comprises 14 residues. DNA for the CDR3: TGTGCCAGCAGTGGACTGGGGCCCCCCACTGAAGCTTTCTTT. Its protein product is CASSGLGPPTEAFF.

The chain couples TRBV2 to TRBJ2-7; maybe TRBD1 (5 bases). The germline V gene encodes CDR1 SNHLY and CDR2 FYNNEI. The CDR3 consists of 12 residues. V dropped 7 bases and J dropped 3 bases, with 10 bases sitting between them. The CDR3 DNA is TGTGCCAGCATAGGGGTCGGCTACGAGCAGTACTTC. Protein: CASIGVGYEQYF.

This sequence joins TRBV11-2 and TRBJ1-2; D is possibly TRBD1 (6 bases). Germline CDR1 and CDR2: SGHAT and FQNNGV. There are 15 residues in the CDR3. V was shortened by 6 bases and J by 4 bases, with 18 bases between the two germline ends. The CDR3 loop reads CASRNIQGIGYGYTF. The CDR3 nucleotides are TGTGCCAGCAGGAATATACAGGGTATCGGCTATGGCTACACCTTC.

This clonotype was counted only a few times. The chain links TRBV12-5 to TRBJ2-1; 10 bases are a match to TRBD1. The CDR3 length is 16 residues. Trimming removed 6 bases from V and 4 bases from J; junction bases left unmatched: 9. Per the germline V gene, CDR1 is LGHNT and CDR2 is FRNRAP. CDR3 in amino acids: CASGKDGTGAYNEQFF. CDR3 in DNA: TGTGCTAGTGGCAAAGATGGGACAGGGGCGTACAATGAGCAGTTCTTC.

The chain is built from TRBV29-1 and TRBJ2-5; D call uncertain. The CDR3 has 12 residues. Trimming cost V 2 bases and J 5 bases, with 9 bases left between them. CDR1 and CDR2 (germline): SQVTM, ANQGSEA. The CDR3 DNA sequence: TGCAGCGTTGAATTGGCTGGGGAGACCCAGTACTTC. This translates into CSVELAGETQYF.

The chain combines TRBV5-1 with TRBJ1-4; D is possibly TRBD1 (5 bases). V shed 3 bases and J shed 8 bases, with 14 bases lying between them. CDR1 is SGHRS, CDR2 YFSETQ, per germline. The CDR3 contains 14 residues. The CDR3 DNA reads as TGCGCCAGCAGCTCCGGGACGGGACCGGAAAAACTGTTTTTT. As protein: CASSSGTGPEKLFF.

This chain connects TRBV6-1 to TRBJ2-1, with TRBD2 matching over 7 bases. CDR1 and CDR2 (germline): MNHNS, SASEGT. This CDR3 has 14 residues. The J segment lost 8 bases and the V segment lost 6 bases, leaving 10 bases of the junction unmatched. This CDR3 reads CASRMGEGVYEQFF. CDR3 DNA: TGTGCCAGCAGAATGGGGGAGGGCGTATATGAGCAGTTCTTC.

This clonotype showed up just once. This chain uses TRBV20-1 with TRBJ2-6; D gene unclear. The CDR3 loop spans 16 amino acids. Germline V CDR1 and CDR2: DFQATT, SNEGSKA (reference sequence). V shed 1 base and J shed 0 bases, with 10 bases lying between them. CDR3 protein: CSARGSGRSGANVLTF. The DNA of the CDR3 is TGCAGTGCTAGAGGATCTGGCCGCTCTGGGGCCAACGTCCTGACTTTC.

With regard to this clonotype: At one of its ends the junction is not consistent with the germline gene, which may arise from a read error. The chain uses TRBV2 and TRBJ2-3; unclear D gene. This CDR3 has 11 residues. The germline CDR1 and CDR2 sequences are SNHLY and FYNNEI. CDR3 protein: CTSSGTDTQYF. In DNA form, the CDR3 reads TGTACCAGCAGTGGAACAGATACGCAGTATTTT. The whole variable domain, filled in from reference TRBV2 and TRBJ2-3, reads EPEVTQTPSHQVTQMGQEVILRCVPISNHLYFYWYRQILGQKVEFLVSFYNNEISEKSEIFDDQFSVERPDGSNFTLKIRSTKLEDSAMYFCTSSGTDTQYFGPGTRLTVL.

The rearrangement uses TRBV10-3 and TRBJ2-7; D is perhaps TRBD1 or TRBD2 (6 bases each). Germline CDR1 is ENHRY and CDR2 is SYGVKD. The CDR3 sequence is 16 residues long. Trimming stripped 6 bases from V and 5 bases from J, with 23 bases between. The DNA for the CDR3 is TGTGCCATCAGGTCGGACCCGGGGGCGTTTCTGGACGAGCAGTACTTC. This encodes CAIRSDPGAFLDEQYF.

The rearrangement uses TRBV4-1 and TRBJ2-1; TRBD2 agrees at 9 bases. Germline CDR1 reads MGHRA; CDR2 reads YSYEKL. This CDR3 spans 16 amino acids. With V trimmed by 1 base and J by 0 bases, 1 base remained unmatched. CDR3: CASSQASGDSYNEQFF. The CDR3, as DNA: TGCGCCAGCAGCCAAGCTAGCGGGGACTCCTACAATGAGCAGTTCTTC.